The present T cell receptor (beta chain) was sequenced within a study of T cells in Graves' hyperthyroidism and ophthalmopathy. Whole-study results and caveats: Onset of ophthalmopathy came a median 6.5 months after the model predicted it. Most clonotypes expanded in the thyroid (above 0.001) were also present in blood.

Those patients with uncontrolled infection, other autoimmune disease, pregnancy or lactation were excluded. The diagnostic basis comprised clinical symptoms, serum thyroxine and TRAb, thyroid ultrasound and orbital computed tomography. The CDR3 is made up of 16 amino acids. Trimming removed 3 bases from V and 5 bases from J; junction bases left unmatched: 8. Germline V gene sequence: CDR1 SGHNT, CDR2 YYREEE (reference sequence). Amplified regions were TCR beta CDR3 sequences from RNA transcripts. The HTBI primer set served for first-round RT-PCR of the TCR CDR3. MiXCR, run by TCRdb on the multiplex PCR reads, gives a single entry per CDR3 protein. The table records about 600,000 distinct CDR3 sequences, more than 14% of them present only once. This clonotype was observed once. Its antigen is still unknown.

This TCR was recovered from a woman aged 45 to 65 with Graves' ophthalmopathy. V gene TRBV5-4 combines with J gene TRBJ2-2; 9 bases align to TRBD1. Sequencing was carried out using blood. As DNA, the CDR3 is TGTGCCAGCAGCTATGGACAGGGGCGAGGAACCGGGGAGCTGTTTTTT. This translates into CASSYGQGRGTGELFF. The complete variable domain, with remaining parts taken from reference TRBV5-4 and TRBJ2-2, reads ETGVTQSPTHLIKTRGQQVTLRCSSQSGHNTVSWYQQALGQGPQFIFQYYREEENGRGNFPPRFSGLQFPNYSSELNVNALELDDSALYLCASSYGQGRGTGELFFGEGSRLTVL.